This T cell receptor (beta chain) was sequenced during a study of technical replicates of blood from a few donors (dated 2017 in TCRdb). The CDR3 contains 15 residues, cysteine and phenylalanine counted. This entry keeps only the CDR3 DNA: 45 bases, framed from base 1. The germline V end is reduced by 8 bases and the J end by 5 bases; junction bases left unmatched: 11. Per the germline V gene, SNHLY is the CDR1 and FYNNEI is the CDR2. This clone has a handful of counts. The antigen this receptor binds is unknown. Per-base qualities were not stored, and no clone one base away is much larger. The method behind the library was the immunoSEQ multiplex PCR assay. TCRdb stores this immuneACCESS table with in-frame sequences only. Part of the clones is absent; in the studies checked, under half of the shortfall reflects unresolved V genes, and no reason is known for the rest. The sample records tens of thousands of clones, about 86% of which are singletons. The top ten clonotypes cover 5.6% of the sample.

The receptor chain draws on TRBV2 and TRBJ1-4, with TRBD1 identical over 7 junction bases. This sequence originates from a human donor in good health. Some clones in this sample may be carry-over from other donors' samples. Material: PBMCs. The DNA sequence is given as TGTGCCAGCGGGTTGCGGGGACAGAAAAATGAAAAACTGTTTTTT. Its amino acids are CASGLRGQKNEKLFF.